The sequence of this TCR beta chain was determined in a study of T cell responses to AZD1222 COVID-19 vaccine (dated by TCRdb to about 2021). Broadly, across the study: TCR sequencing was performed for 230 to 250 trial participants, of whom about 200 were given two doses of AZD1222 and roughly 25 were given two doses of MenACWY control vaccine. Trial participants were enrolled into age subgroups of 18-55, 56-69 and 70-plus years, which contained about 160, 30 and 59 TCR-sequenced participants, respectively. General conclusions and limits of the study: The 56-69-year group was small, and its depth increase did not reach significance, likely because of low power. Epitopes outside the regions mutated in the B.1.351 and B.1.1.7 variants were reportedly recognized by nearly half of the unique spike-specific TCRs. No day 14 peak-response samples were available, so repertoires were characterized only after the peak T cell response. Participants were mostly white British and included more females than males, and it was suggested by the authors that clonal diversity may have been underestimated. A significant rise in spike-specific TCR breadth and depth was observed after two AZD1222 doses relative to day 0 and relative to MenACWY recipients. The whole spike protein was spanned by vaccine-associated CD4 TCRs, and dominant responses were seen in regions 160-218 and 743-854. Conclusions about previously exposed vaccinees are limited, since just 6 or 7 AZD1222 recipients were seropositive for SARS-CoV-2 at baseline.

The time point tag for this specimen amounts to: about 28 days (+/-7) after the second vaccine dose. AZD1222 recipients with second doses at about 4 weeks or about 12 weeks were pooled, because spike-specific TCR depth and breadth did not differ between schedules. The vaccinee samples were drawn from two UK trials, COV001 and COV002, one of which was a single-blind randomized controlled phase 2/3 trial testing AZD1222 (ChAdOx1 nCoV-19) in healthy adults. Trial participant PBMC samples were collected at day 0 and day 28 after the second dose for TCRbeta chain sequencing. Concerning this clone itself: Its antigen specificity is not known. Nothing much larger sits one base from this clone, and base qualities are not available.

CDR1 and CDR2 are read off the germline V gene as SGHRS and YFSETQ. V is cut by 0 bases and J by 0 bases, and the space between the germline ends is 7 bases. From cysteine to phenylalanine, the CDR3 is 14 amino acids long. Only CDR3 DNA remains: 42 bases, in frame from the first base. The CDR3 regions of human TCRbeta chains were analyzed by immunosequencing. In the source study's methods: Repertoire TCRs were checked for matches against a reference library of SARS-CoV-2-specific TCRs that had been generated using the MIRA antigen-specificity platform. Breadth meant the fraction of unique TCRs that were SARS-CoV-2-associated, whereas depth meant the fraction of total T cells that were SARS-CoV-2-associated. Using the MIRA data, each spike-specific TCR was assigned both to the spike region to which the TCR was reactive and to a CD4 or CD8 class. Log10-transformed breadth and depth values were compared by one-way ANOVA with Sidak's multiple comparisons tests. TCRdb's version of the immuneACCESS table is confined to in-frame rearrangements and falls short of the full clone set. An unresolved V gene accounts for under half of the shortfall where checked; the remainder is of unknown origin. V and J calls and clone size are given by that table; D and trimming were obtained from the DNA. The sample table records fewer than 90,000 clones; over 80% of these occur just once. Jointly, the top ten make up 9.5% to 13% of the sample.

This TCR came from an adult who received the AZD1222 COVID-19 vaccine. Here the chain combines TRBV5-1 and TRBJ2-7, with the D segment identity uncertain. Sequencing was performed on peripheral blood, taken 28 days after the second AZD1222 dose. CDR3 region: CASSLEHRSYEQYF. Here is the DNA: TGCGCCAGCAGCTTGGAACACCGCTCCTACGAGCAGTACTTC.